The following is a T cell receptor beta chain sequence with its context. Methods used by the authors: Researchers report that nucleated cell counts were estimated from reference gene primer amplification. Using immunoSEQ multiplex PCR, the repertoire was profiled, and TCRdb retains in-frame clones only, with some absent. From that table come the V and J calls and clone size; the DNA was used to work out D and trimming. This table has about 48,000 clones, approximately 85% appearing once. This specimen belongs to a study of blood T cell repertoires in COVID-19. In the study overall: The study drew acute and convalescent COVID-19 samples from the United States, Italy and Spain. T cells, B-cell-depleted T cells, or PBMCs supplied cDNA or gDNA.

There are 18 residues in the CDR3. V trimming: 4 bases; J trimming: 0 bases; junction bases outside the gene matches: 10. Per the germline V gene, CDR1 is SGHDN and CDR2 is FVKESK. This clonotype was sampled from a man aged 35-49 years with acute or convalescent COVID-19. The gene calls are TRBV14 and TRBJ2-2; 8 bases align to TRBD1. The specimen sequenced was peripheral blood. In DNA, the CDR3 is TGTGCCAGCAGCCCCCTACGAGGACAGGGAGCGAACACCGGGGAGCTGTTTTTT. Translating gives CASSPLRGQGANTGELFF. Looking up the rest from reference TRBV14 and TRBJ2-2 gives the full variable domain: EAGVTQFPSHSVIEKGQTVTLRCDPISGHDNLYWYRRVMGKEIKFLLHFVKESKQDESGMPNNRFLAERTGGTYSTLKVQPAELEDSGVYFCASSPLRGQGANTGELFFGEGSRLTVL.